The clone carrying this T cell receptor beta chain showed up many times. Its specificity is unknown. The data stem from a study of regulatory T cells in long-lasting Graves disease. The CDR3 has 12 residues. The V end lost 3 bases, the J end lost 1 base, and 6 bases lay between the germline ends. Germline V gives CDR1 DFQATT, CDR2 SNEGSKA (reference sequence). Time point noted: newly diagnosed GD, antithyroid drugs for less than 3 months. Isolated PBMC RNA provided the starting material for the TCR library. Regarding the study as a whole: Because few samples were included, accuracy may have been lower.

To make TCR beta libraries, researchers used iRepertoire HTBI primers and Arm-PCR of CDR3 regions. TCRdb itself ran the multiplex PCR reads through MiXCR, one entry per CDR3 protein. The table shows about 350,000 distinct CDR3 sequences, with around 15% occurring only once. These same records also appear under a second study, on T cells in Graves' hyperthyroidism and ophthalmopathy. Per that paper: Model predictions of ophthalmopathy came a median around 6.5 months before onset.

This clonotype originated in a man aged 40-55 years with Graves disease. J is TRBJ1-1 and V is TRBV20-1; D not certain. The sample in question was peripheral blood mononuclear cells (PBMCs), obtained at new diagnosis, from a patient treated with antithyroid drugs. CDR3 sequence: CSASFTNTEAFF. For the CDR3, the DNA is TGCAGTGCTAGTTTCACGAACACTGAAGCTTTCTTT.